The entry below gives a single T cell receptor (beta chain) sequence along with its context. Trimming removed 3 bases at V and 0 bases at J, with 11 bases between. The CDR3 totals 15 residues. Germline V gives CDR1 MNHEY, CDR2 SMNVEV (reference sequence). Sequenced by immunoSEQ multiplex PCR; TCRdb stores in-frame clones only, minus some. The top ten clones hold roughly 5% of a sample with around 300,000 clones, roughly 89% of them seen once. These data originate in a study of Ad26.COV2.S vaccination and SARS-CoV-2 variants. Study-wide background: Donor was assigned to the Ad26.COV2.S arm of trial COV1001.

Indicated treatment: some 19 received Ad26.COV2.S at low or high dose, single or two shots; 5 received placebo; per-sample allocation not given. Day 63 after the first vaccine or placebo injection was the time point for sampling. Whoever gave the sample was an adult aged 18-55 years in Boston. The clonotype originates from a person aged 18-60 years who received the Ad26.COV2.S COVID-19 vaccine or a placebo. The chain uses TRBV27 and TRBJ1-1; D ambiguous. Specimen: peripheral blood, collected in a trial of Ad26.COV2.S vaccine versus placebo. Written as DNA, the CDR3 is TGTGCCAGCAGTTTGTCAGGTCCCATGAACACTGAAGCTTTCTTT. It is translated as CASSLSGPMNTEAFF.